This T cell receptor beta chain emerged from a study of T cell responses to AZD1222 COVID-19 vaccine. Study findings and constraints: An increase in Spike-specific TCR breadth and depth was observed after two AZD1222 doses. Sampling captured repertoires only after the peak T cell response.

This clone was observed a handful of times. The antigen is not known. The V and J ends lost 2 bases and 5 bases respectively, with 9 bases between them. The germline CDR1 and CDR2 sequences are MNHNS and SASEGT. The CDR3 covers 13 residues. Profiling relied on immunoSEQ multiplex PCR, and the TCRdb table lists in-frame clones only, not all of them. The sample carries 65,000 to 90,000 clones, about 91% recorded once. The TCR was taken from an adult in good health. Specimen: peripheral blood, collected on day 0 of AZD1222 vaccination. The chain recombines TRBV6-1 with TRBJ1-1; D not certain. CDR3 in amino acids: CASSERATTEAFF. The CDR3 DNA is TGTGCCAGCAGTGAACGGGCCACAACTGAAGCTTTCTTT.